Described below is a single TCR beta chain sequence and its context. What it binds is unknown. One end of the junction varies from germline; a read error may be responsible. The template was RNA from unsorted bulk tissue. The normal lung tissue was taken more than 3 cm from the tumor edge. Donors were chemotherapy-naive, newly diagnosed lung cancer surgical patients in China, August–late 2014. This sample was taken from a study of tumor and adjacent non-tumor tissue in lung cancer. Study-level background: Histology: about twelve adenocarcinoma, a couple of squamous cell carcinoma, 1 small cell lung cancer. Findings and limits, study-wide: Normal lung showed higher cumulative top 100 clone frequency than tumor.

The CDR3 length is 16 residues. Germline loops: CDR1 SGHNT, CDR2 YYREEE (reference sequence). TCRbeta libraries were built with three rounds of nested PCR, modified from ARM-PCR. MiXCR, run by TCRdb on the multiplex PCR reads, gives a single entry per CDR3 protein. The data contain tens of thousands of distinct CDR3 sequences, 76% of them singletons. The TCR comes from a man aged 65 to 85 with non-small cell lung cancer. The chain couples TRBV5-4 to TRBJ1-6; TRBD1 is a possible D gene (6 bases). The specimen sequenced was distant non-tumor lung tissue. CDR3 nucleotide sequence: TGTGTCAGCAGCTACTTACCGGGACACCTTAATTCACCCCTCAACTTT. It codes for CVSSYLPGHLNSPLNF. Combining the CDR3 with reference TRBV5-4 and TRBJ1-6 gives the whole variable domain ETGVTQSPTHLIKTRGQQVTLRCSSQSGHNTVSWYQQALGQGPQFIFQYYREEENGRGNFPPRFSGLQFPNYSSELNVNALELDDSALYLCVSSYLPGHLNSPLNFGNGTRLTVT.